This T cell receptor (beta chain) appears in the sequencing data of a study of Ad26.COV2.S vaccination and SARS-CoV-2 variants. General study points: CD8+ and CD4+ T cells specific for spike reportedly responded with substantial breadth after vaccination. Total T cell responses were possibly underestimated by TCR breadth and depth analyses. Placebo and vaccine recipients had non-spike TCR breadth that was similar.

The germline CDR1 and CDR2 sequences are SGDLS and YYNGEE. V lost 0 bases and J 5 bases, leaving 6 bases between the germline ends. This CDR3 contains 13 residues. Of note for this clone: Its target is unknown.

Profiled with immunoSEQ multiplex PCR; TCRdb holds only in-frame clones, not every one. Of 350,000 to 500,000 clones in the sample, less than 95% were seen once. Treatment described: about 20 received Ad26.COV2.S at low or high dose, single or two shots; about 5 received placebo; per-sample allocation not given. Collection of samples fell on day 63 after the first vaccine or placebo injection. The rearrangement uses TRBV9 and TRBJ2-1; D is unclear. This TCR was recovered from a person aged 18-65 years who received the Ad26.COV2.S COVID-19 vaccine or a placebo. The starting material was peripheral blood, obtained in a trial of Ad26.COV2.S vaccine versus placebo. CDR3 in DNA: TGTGCCAGCAGCGTAGACCTGGACAATGAGCAGTTCTTC. It translates to CASSVDLDNEQFF. Complete variable domain (other parts from reference TRBV9 and TRBJ2-1): DSGVTQTPKHLITATGQRVTLRCSPRSGDLSVYWYQQSLDQGLQFLIQYYNGEERAKGNILERFSAQQFPDLHSELNLSSLELGDSALYFCASSVDLDNEQFFGPGTRLTVL.